Following are 16 T cell receptor beta chains from one sample sequenced in a study of identifying expanded T cells in peripheral blood. Method: immunoSEQ multiplex PCR; TCRdb's copy keeps in-frame clones and lacks some. Counted here are about 90,000 clones, 70% to 90% occurring once; the ten biggest clones make up roughly 5.9%. The sequencing sample was made of blood. These receptors originate from a person aged 18 to 75 in good health.

The rearrangement uses TRBV5-1 and TRBJ2-3; D call uncertain. CDR1 and CDR2 (germline): SGHRS, YFSETQ. V lost 0 bases and J lost 6, with 11 bases in between. The CDR3 extends over 14 amino acids. The CDR3 is CASSLEDGADTQYF. CDR3 in DNA: TGCGCCAGCAGCTTGGAGGACGGTGCGGATACGCAGTATTTT. Full variable domain (remainder filled in from reference TRBV5-1 and TRBJ2-3): KAGVTQTPRYLIKTRGQQVTLSCSPISGHRSVSWYQQTPGQGLQFLFEYFSETQRNKGNFPGRFSGRQFSNSRSEMNVSTLELGDSALYLCASSLEDGADTQYFGPGTRLTVL.

This sequence joins TRBV18 and TRBJ2-7; no firm D call. The germline V and J ends were trimmed by 3 bases and 0 bases, with 9 bases remaining between them. The germline V gene has CDR1 KGHSH and CDR2 LQKENI. This CDR3 comprises 14 residues. The CDR3 DNA sequence: TGTGCCAGCTCACCGACGTACAGCTCCTACGAGCAGTACTTC. It encodes CASSPTYSSYEQYF. The variable domain in full, completed from reference TRBV18 and TRBJ2-7, reads NAGVMQNPRHLVRRRGQEARLRCSPMKGHSHVYWYRQLPEEGLKFMVYLQKENIIDESGMPKERFSAEFPKEGPSILRIQQVVRGDSAAYFCASSPTYSSYEQYFGPGTRLTVT.

V is TRBV18 and J is TRBJ1-2; D gene ambiguous. The CDR3 totals 13 residues. In germline, CDR1 is KGHSH, CDR2 LQKENI. The ends were cut back, 1 base at V and 4 bases at J, with 7 bases in the middle. The CDR3 DNA reads TGTGCCAGCTCACCACTGGACGGCTATGGCTACACCTTC. Its protein product is CASSPLDGYGYTF.

The gene calls are TRBV11-2 and TRBJ1-1; D is undetermined. CDR3 length equals 13 residues. The ends were cut back, 10 bases at V and 1 base at J, with 13 bases in the middle. Germline V gene lookup returns CDR1 SGHAT and CDR2 FQNNGV. The CDR3 is CATAWQRNTEAFF. In nucleotides, the CDR3 is TGTGCCACGGCGTGGCAAAGGAACACTGAAGCTTTCTTT. Drawing the rest from reference TRBV11-2 and TRBJ1-1, the complete variable domain is EAGVAQSPRYKIIEKRQSVAFWCNPISGHATLYWYQQILGQGPKLLIQFQNNGVVDDSQLPKDRFSAERLKGVDSTLKIQPAKLEDSAVYLCATAWQRNTEAFFGQGTRLTVV.

The chain joins TRBV7-9 to TRBJ1-3; D is ambiguous. The CDR3 length is 19 residues. Germline loops: CDR1 SEHNR, CDR2 FQNEAQ (reference sequence). Trimming left V 4 bases short and J 0 bases short, with 22 bases between. CDR3 DNA: TGTGCCAGCAGCTACATTCCCCTCCCGTCCGCCTCCTCTGGAAACACCATATATTTT. Translated: CASSYIPLPSASSGNTIYF. The whole variable domain, remainder taken from reference TRBV7-9 and TRBJ1-3, is DTGVSQNPRHKITKRGQNVTFRCDPISEHNRLYWYRQTLGQGPEFLTYFQNEAQLEKSRLLSDRFSAERPKGSFSTLEIQRTEQGDSAMYLCASSYIPLPSASSGNTIYFGEGSWLTVV.

This clone has only one observation. The chain joins TRBV9 to TRBJ1-2; D not resolved. The V end lost 4 bases, the J end lost 4 bases, and 14 bases lay between the germline ends. This CDR3 has 14 amino acids. Looked up from germline, CDR1 is SGDLS and CDR2 is YYNGEE. In nucleotides, the CDR3 is TGTGCCAGCAGCCCCCGGGCAGCCATCTATGGCTACACCTTC. Amino acid sequence: CASSPRAAIYGYTF.

The V gene is TRBV30, the J gene TRBJ2-7; 10 nucleotides line up with TRBD1. CDR3 length: 15 amino acids. J lost 5 bases, V lost 0 bases, and 7 bases had no gene match. CDR1 and CDR2 (germline): GTSNPN, SVGIG (reference sequence). The CDR3 spells CAWSVGQGVGDEQYF. The CDR3 nucleotides are TGTGCCTGGAGTGTAGGACAGGGGGTAGGGGACGAGCAGTACTTC.

J is TRBJ2-3 and V is TRBV6-6, with TRBD2 as a possible D gene (6 bases). V lost 2 bases and J lost 4, with 7 bases in between. CDR3 length equals 13 residues. Germline V CDR1 and CDR2: MNHNY, SVGAGI (reference sequence). CDR3 DNA sequence: TGTGCCAGCAGTTACCGCGGGGCAGATACGCAGTATTTT. Translating it yields CASSYRGADTQYF.

The chain recombines TRBV9 with TRBJ1-1; D is undetermined. Germline-derived CDR1 and CDR2 are SGDLS and YYNGEE. The CDR3 is 12 amino acids. The V end lost 0 bases, the J end lost 5 bases, and 5 bases lay between the germline ends. This CDR3 reads CASSVVGTEAFF. The CDR3 nucleotides are TGTGCCAGCAGCGTAGTGGGGACTGAAGCTTTCTTT.

This chain joins TRBV6-1 and TRBJ1-2, with D maybe TRBD1 (5 bases). The ends were cut back, 7 bases at V and 4 bases at J, with 19 bases in the middle. The CDR3 covers 15 residues. Germline CDR1 is MNHNS and CDR2 is SASEGT. CDR3 in DNA: TGTGCCAGCAAGGGGACCCCAGATATCGGCTATGGCTACACCTTC. This sequence encodes CASKGTPDIGYGYTF.

CDR3 in DNA: TGCGCCAGCAGCCCTTCTTACAGCGCCTACAGTACGACCTATGGCTACACCTTC. This sequence encodes CASSPSYSAYSTTYGYTF. This chain joins TRBV5-1 and TRBJ1-2, with no clear D. Trimming cost V 4 bases and J 4 bases, with 26 bases left between them. The germline CDR1 and CDR2 sequences are SGHRS and YFSETQ. This CDR3 is built from 18 residues.

The gene calls are TRBV7-2 and TRBJ2-4; D is ambiguous. The V end lost 3 bases, the J end lost 4 bases, and 4 bases lay between the germline ends. CDR3 size: 12 residues. CDR1 and CDR2 from the germline V gene are SGHTA and FQGNSA. CDR3 amino acids: CASSLSKNIQYF. The CDR3 bases are TGTGCCAGCAGCTTGTCGAAAAACATTCAGTACTTC.

The chain carries TRBV11-2 and TRBJ1-1, with D unclear. There are 14 residues in the CDR3. Trimming cost V 4 bases and J 1 base, with 10 bases left between them. Germline V gives CDR1 SGHAT, CDR2 FQNNGV. CDR3 nucleotides: TGTGCCAGCAGCTGGTGGGAGCGGAACACTGAAGCTTTCTTT. This encodes CASSWWERNTEAFF.

This clone was detected only a few times. The chain links TRBV5-6 to TRBJ2-7, with 13 bases matching TRBD2. V dropped 5 bases and J dropped 0; count of bases not matched to a gene: 8. The CDR3 runs 17 residues. In germline, CDR1 is SGHDT, CDR2 YYEEEE. The CDR3 region is CASRRLAGGPLSYEQYF. DNA for the CDR3: TGTGCCAGCAGACGACTAGCGGGGGGTCCTCTCTCCTACGAGCAGTACTTC.

The genes are TRBV7-8 and TRBJ1-6, with D unresolved. From germline, CDR1 is SGHVS and CDR2 FQNEAQ. The germline V and J ends were trimmed by 0 bases and 0 bases, with 12 bases remaining between them. The CDR3 extends over 18 amino acids. The CDR3 region is CASSLARSGSSYNSPLHF. The CDR3 nucleotides read TGTGCCAGCAGCTTAGCGCGAAGCGGAAGCTCCTATAATTCACCCCTCCACTTT.

The V call is TRBV18, the J call TRBJ2-5; TRBD1 is a possible D gene (5 bases). The CDR3 is 14 residues long. V was cut by 1 base and J by 4 bases, with 10 bases left in between. Looked up from germline, CDR1 is KGHSH and CDR2 is LQKENI. The CDR3 loop is CASSPQAGSETQYF. The CDR3 nucleotides are TGTGCCAGCTCACCACAGGCAGGGTCAGAGACCCAGTACTTC.